This is a list of T cell receptor beta chains from one sample in a study of CD8 T cells in ankylosing spondylitis. TCRdb reprocessed the 5' RACE reads via MiXCR and lists one record per CDR3 protein. The sample includes hundreds of thousands of distinct CDR3 sequences, roughly 22% of them seen just once. The sample was blood, either unsorted or a sorted T cell fraction (not recorded which). The source is a male donor with ankylosing spondylitis or in good health (not recorded which). Each CDR3 is given with its conserved first and last residue. D genes are given only for firm matches. Only some rows state a clone size, as once, few, many or a class for expanded clones.

TRBJ2-2,NA,TRBD2,TRBV4-2,TGTGCCAGCAGCCAAGCCCCGGGACTAGCGCCCGGGGAGCTGTTTTTT,CASSQAPGLAPGELFF
TRBJ2-5,NA,NA,TRBV30,TGTGCCTGGAGTGTACTGTCCCCAGAGACCCAGTACTTC,CAWSVLSPETQYF
TRBJ1-6,NA,TRBD1,TRBV11-1,TGTGCCAGCAGCAGCCCCACAGGGGGCGGTGGGGATTCACCCCTCCACTTT,CASSSPTGGGGDSPLHF
TRBJ2-7,few,NA,TRBV27,TGTGCCAGCAGTTTATTTCCGGGGCCACCCTACGAGCAGTACTTC,CASSLFPGPPYEQYF
TRBJ1-5,NA,NA,TRBV7-2,TGTGCCAGCAGCTTATGGACAGTCGGCAATCAGCCCCAGCATTTT,CASSLWTVGNQPQHF
TRBJ1-2,NA,NA,TRBV12-3/TRBV12-4,TGTGCCAGCAGCCCGTTTCGGCAGGCGGATGGCTACACCTTC,CASSPFRQADGYTF
TRBJ2-7,NA,NA,TRBV7-9,TGTGCCAGCAGCTTAAATCTGGGGCCCTACGAGCAGTACTTC,CASSLNLGPYEQYF
TRBJ2-1,NA,NA,TRBV7-8,TGTGCCAGCAGCTTAGACTCGACTAGGTCGAATGAGCAGTTCTTC,CASSLDSTRSNEQFF
TRBJ1-2,NA,NA,TRBV7-2,TGTGCCAGCAGCTTAGCGGGGTCCTTAGGGGGCTATGGCTACACCTTC,CASSLAGSLGGYGYTF
TRBJ2-7,NA,NA,TRBV12-3/TRBV12-4,TGTGCCAGCAGTTATTACAGGGAGTACGAGCAGTACTTC,CASSYYREYEQYF
TRBJ2-7,NA,NA,TRBV7-9,TGTGCCAGCAGCTTCTTTCCCGACTCCTACGAGCAGTACTTC,CASSFFPDSYEQYF
TRBJ2-7,NA,TRBD1,TRBV29-1,TGCAGCGCAGGGACAGGGGGCGACGAGCAGTACTTC,CSAGTGGDEQYF
TRBJ1-1,few,NA,TRBV29-1,TGCAGCGTACACGGACAGTCGGACACTGAAGCTTTCTTT,CSVHGQSDTEAFF
TRBJ2-3,few,TRBD1,TRBV3-1,TGTGCCAGCAGCCCCGGGGACAGCTTTACCTCCGGCACAGATACGCAGTATTTT,CASSPGDSFTSGTDTQYF
TRBJ2-7,few,NA,TRBV7-9,TGTGCCAGCAGCTTAGGGGGAACAGGGCGGCTCTCCGAGCAGTACTTC,CASSLGGTGRLSEQYF
TRBJ1-2,many,TRBD1,TRBV29-1,TGCAGCATCCCCCCCACAGGGGAGGACGGCTACACCTTC,CSIPPTGEDGYTF
TRBJ2-3,NA,NA,TRBV15,TGTGCCACCAGCAGTGTCCCTAGCACAGATACGCAGTATTTT,CATSSVPSTDTQYF
TRBJ2-3,NA,TRBD2,TRBV9,TGTGCCAGCAGCCCCGGGGGGGCCTTTATCTCAGATACGCAGTATTTT,CASSPGGAFISDTQYF
TRBJ2-2,NA,NA,TRBV12-3/TRBV12-4,TGTGCCAGCAGTTTTCGGTCGAGGAACACCGGGGAGCTGTTTTTT,CASSFRSRNTGELFF
TRBJ2-7,few,TRBD2,TRBV12-3/TRBV12-4,TGTGCCAGCAGGGTAGCGGGGTCCACCTACGAGCAGTACTTC,CASRVAGSTYEQYF
TRBJ2-2,NA,TRBD1,TRBV4-1,TGCGCCAGCAGCCCGGCGGGACAGGGGGTGCACACCGGGGAGCTGTTTTTT,CASSPAGQGVHTGELFF
TRBJ2-7,few,NA,TRBV20-1,TGCAGTGCTAGAGATCTGGACAGTCCAGGTTCCTACGAGCAGTACTTC,CSARDLDSPGSYEQYF
TRBJ2-1,NA,NA,TRBV10-2,TGCGCCAGCAGTGAGCTAAAATCCTCCTACAATGAGCAGTTCTTC,CASSELKSSYNEQFF
TRBJ1-4,few,TRBD1,TRBV7-9,TGTGCCAGCAGCTTAGGGACAGGGGGCGAAAAACTGTTTTTT,CASSLGTGGEKLFF
TRBJ2-3,few,TRBD1,TRBV13,TGTGCCAGCAGCCCCGAGAGGACAGGGAGCACAGATACGCAGTATTTT,CASSPERTGSTDTQYF
TRBJ2-3,few,TRBD2,TRBV12-3/TRBV12-4,TGTGCCAGCACCGATCCGGGGGGGCCGGATACGCAGTATTTT,CASTDPGGPDTQYF
TRBJ2-1,NA,TRBD2,TRBV7-8,TGTGCCAGCAGCCACACTAGCGGGGTATACAATGAGCAGTTCTTC,CASSHTSGVYNEQFF
TRBJ2-1,few,NA,TRBV3-1,TGTGCCAGCAGCCTCCACAAACCCCCCTACAATGAGCAGTTCTTC,CASSLHKPPYNEQFF
TRBJ2-7,few,NA,TRBV15,TGTGCCACCAGCAGAGATCATTCCGGGACCCACGAGCAGTACTTC,CATSRDHSGTHEQYF
TRBJ2-1,NA,NA,TRBV9,TGTGCCAGCAGCGTTACAGAGGCCTCCTACAATGAGCAGTTCTTC,CASSVTEASYNEQFF
TRBJ2-2,NA,NA,TRBV13,TGTGCCAGCATCGAGATCAACACCGGGGAGCTGTTTTTT,CASIEINTGELFF
TRBJ2-1,few,NA,TRBV7-9,TGTGCCAGCAGCTCGTGGGGACCGGACAATGAGCAGTTCTTC,CASSSWGPDNEQFF
TRBJ1-1,few,NA,TRBV7-9,TGTGCCAGCAGCTTAGCGTGGGCAAGTAACACTGAAGCTTTCTTT,CASSLAWASNTEAFF
TRBJ2-1,NA,TRBD1,TRBV5-4,TGTGCCAGCAGCTCCGCTGACAGGGTCTACAATGAGCAGTTCTTC,CASSSADRVYNEQFF
TRBJ2-7,NA,NA,TRBV30,TGTGCCTGGAGTGTAGTCGGCAGGGGCTACGAGCAGTACTTC,CAWSVVGRGYEQYF
TRBJ1-4,NA,NA,TRBV20-1,TGCAGTGCTAGAGATCTACCTGAGAGAAGCGAAAAACTGTTTTTT,CSARDLPERSEKLFF
TRBJ2-1,NA,TRBD1,TRBV10-2,TGCACCAGCTCCACCCGACAGGGGCTAGACTTCTACAATGAGCAGTTCTTC,CTSSTRQGLDFYNEQFF
TRBJ2-7,few,NA,TRBV7-6,TGTGCCAGCAGCTTATTGGGAGAAGTAGGCGAGCAGTACTTC,CASSLLGEVGEQYF
TRBJ2-7,few,NA,TRBV5-6,TGTGCCAGCAGCGTACCGGGACCCCTGGCATACGAGCAGTACTTC,CASSVPGPLAYEQYF
TRBJ1-2,NA,NA,TRBV10-3,TGTGCCATCACGCGGGACACTACGTATGGCTACACCTTC,CAITRDTTYGYTF
TRBJ2-5,NA,NA,TRBV9,TGTGCCAGCAGCGTAGAGCCGGAGACCCAGTACTTC,CASSVEPETQYF